The 2 T cell receptor beta chains reported below all come from one sample, sequenced in a study of CD8 T cells in ankylosing spondylitis. TCRdb called the 5' RACE reads again in MiXCR, with one record for every CDR3 protein. The data hold about 130,000 distinct CDR3 sequences, with roughly 15% observed a single time. Sequencing was carried out using blood, either unsorted or a sorted T cell fraction (not recorded which). The origin of the receptors is a female donor with ankylosing spondylitis or in good health (not recorded which).

The sample holds many counts of this clonotype. The rearrangement uses TRBV2 and TRBJ2-7; tentative D call: TRBD2 (5 bases). The V end lost 2 bases, the J end lost 0 bases, and 11 bases lay between the germline ends. The CDR3 consists of 15 residues. CDR1 is SNHLY, CDR2 FYNNEI, per germline. The CDR3 DNA reads as TGTGCCAGCAGTGAAAGGTCTGGGAGCTCCTACGAGCAGTACTTC. It specifies CASSERSGSSYEQYF.

This clonotype has ten or more counts. The V call is TRBV20-1, the J call TRBJ2-1, with TRBD2 matching 7 bases. Trimming cost V 0 bases and J 1 base; bases outside gene matches: 6. Germline V gene sequence: CDR1 DFQATT, CDR2 SNEGSKA (reference sequence). The CDR3 runs 16 residues. CDR3 in DNA: TGCAGTGCTAGAGATTCGGGGCGGGAGTCCTACAATGAGCAGTTCTTC. Its protein is CSARDSGRESYNEQFF.